Below, 19 T cell receptor beta chains from the same sample are listed, as sequenced in a study of blood T cell repertoires in COVID-19. The table came from immunoSEQ multiplex PCR; TCRdb's copy has only in-frame clones and leaves some out. The sample holds approximately 92,000 clones, roughly 72% seen once. Material for sequencing was peripheral blood. The receptors originated from a woman aged 55-69 years in a cohort sampled during active or convalescent COVID-19.

V usage is TRBV30 and J usage is TRBJ1-1; TRBD1 agrees at 7 bases. The length of the CDR3 is 14 residues. Looked up from germline, CDR1 is GTSNPN and CDR2 is SVGIG (reference sequence). Trimming cost V 3 bases and J 1 base; bases outside gene matches: 5. DNA of the CDR3: TGTGCCTGGAGAGATGGGACAGCGAACACTGAAGCTTTCTTT. Translated, it gives CAWRDGTANTEAFF.

This clone has just a few counts. The chain uses TRBV2 and TRBJ2-3; 9 bases line up with TRBD2. This CDR3 is 19 amino acids long. Losses at the gene ends were 7 bases for V and 0 bases for J; bases not matched to a gene: 17. Germline CDR1 is SNHLY and CDR2 is FYNNEI. The CDR3 protein is CASNGPARGGAISTDTQYF. The CDR3 DNA reads TGTGCCAGCAACGGACCCGCCCGCGGGGGGGCTATAAGCACAGATACGCAGTATTTT.

The rearrangement joins TRBV11-2 to TRBJ2-7; 8 positions agree with TRBD1. V lost 5 bases to trimming and J lost 6 bases; unmatched junction nucleotides: 6. The CDR3 runs to 13 residues. Germline assignment: CDR1 SGHAT and CDR2 FQNNGV. The CDR3 DNA is TGTGCCAGCAGCACCAGGACAGGGCTCGAGCAGTACTTC. It specifies CASSTRTGLEQYF. Supplemented by reference TRBV11-2 and TRBJ2-7, the full variable domain reads EAGVAQSPRYKIIEKRQSVAFWCNPISGHATLYWYQQILGQGPKLLIQFQNNGVVDDSQLPKDRFSAERLKGVDSTLKIQPAKLEDSAVYLCASSTRTGLEQYFGPGTRLTVT.

This clone was detected a few times. The J gene is TRBJ2-4, the V gene TRBV15; D not resolved. Per germline, CDR1 LNHNV and CDR2 YYDKDF (reference sequence). This CDR3 comprises 15 residues. Trimming shortened V by 2 bases and J by 0 bases, and 8 bases separated the two germline ends. The CDR3 sequence: CATSRSVLAKNIQYF. The CDR3 DNA follows: TGTGCCACCAGCAGATCTGTACTAGCCAAAAACATTCAGTACTTC.

The gene calls are TRBV18 and TRBJ2-7; maybe TRBD1 (6 bases). V lost 0 bases to trimming and J lost 3 bases, with 18 bases between them. CDR1 and CDR2 from the germline V gene are KGHSH and LQKENI. The CDR3 runs to 17 residues. The CDR3 protein is CASSPPIGTTGYYEQYF. For the CDR3, the DNA is TGTGCCAGCTCACCACCAATCGGGACAACTGGATACTACGAGCAGTACTTC.

V is TRBV30 and J is TRBJ1-1, with 9 positions matching TRBD1. Germline V gene data show CDR1 as GTSNPN and CDR2 as SVGIG (reference sequence). There are 13 residues in the CDR3. The V segment lost 3 bases and the J segment 7 bases; nucleotides outside the gene matches: 6. The CDR3 nucleotides are TGTGCCTGGAGGGAAGGGACAGGGAGTGAAGCTTTCTTT. Translated, it gives CAWREGTGSEAFF.

The chain links TRBV2 to TRBJ2-7, with 9 bases lining up with TRBD1. Germline-derived CDR1 and CDR2 are SNHLY and FYNNEI. The CDR3 is made up of 15 amino acids. The V segment lost 5 bases and the J segment 2 bases; nucleotides outside the gene matches: 7. The CDR3 DNA reads as TGTGCCAGCAGTCAAGACAGGGGGAGGGCCTACGAGCAGTACTTC. It codes for CASSQDRGRAYEQYF.

The chain employs TRBV5-4 and TRBJ2-1, with 10 nucleotides matching TRBD2. Germline trimming cut 1 base from V and 10 bases from J; bases unmatched to any gene: 8. The germline V gene encodes CDR1 SGHNT and CDR2 YYREEE (reference sequence). The CDR3 runs 15 residues. CDR3 amino acids: CASSLPLAGAMEQFF. The CDR3 DNA sequence: TGTGCCAGCAGCTTGCCCCTAGCGGGGGCCATGGAGCAGTTCTTC.

V usage is TRBV20-1 and J usage is TRBJ2-7; D is possibly TRBD1 (6 bases). The CDR3 covers 12 residues. CDR1 DFQATT and CDR2 SNEGSKA come from the germline V gene (reference sequence). The V end was cut by 3 bases, the J end by 4 bases, with 10 bases between. CDR3 coding DNA: TGCAGTGCTAGTATTACAGGGTACGAGCAGTACTTC. Its protein is CSASITGYEQYF.

For this clone: Other DNA sequences in this specimen translate into the identical CDR3. The J gene is TRBJ1-6, the V gene TRBV5-1; 8 nucleotides align to TRBD1. Looked up from germline, CDR1 is SGHRS and CDR2 is YFSETQ. This CDR3 region has 16 residues. V dropped 0 bases and J dropped 7; count of bases not matched to a gene: 6. The CDR3 spells CASSLGLRQGNSPLHF. The CDR3, as DNA: TGCGCCAGCAGCTTGGGTCTTAGACAGGGGAATTCACCCCTCCACTTT.

V usage is TRBV29-1 and J usage is TRBJ2-7; 9 positions agree with TRBD1. The CDR3 runs to 15 residues. Germline lookup yields CDR1 SQVTM and CDR2 ANQGSEA. Losses at the gene ends were 4 bases for V and 6 bases for J; bases not matched to a gene: 13. The CDR3 bases are TGCAGCGTTGTGTCGGGACAGGGTAATTTTCGCGAGCAGTACTTC. Protein product: CSVVSGQGNFREQYF.

This chain connects TRBV5-1 to TRBJ2-4; 8 nucleotides align to TRBD2. The V gene end was trimmed by 0 bases and the J gene end by 0 bases; junction bases not matched to a gene: 2. Germline V gene sequence: CDR1 SGHRS, CDR2 YFSETQ. The CDR3 consists of 16 residues. The DNA of the CDR3 is TGCGCCAGCAGCTTGGCGGGGGGGTTAGCCAAAAACATTCAGTACTTC. It specifies CASSLAGGLAKNIQYF. The full variable domain, rest sourced from reference TRBV5-1 and TRBJ2-4, is KAGVTQTPRYLIKTRGQQVTLSCSPISGHRSVSWYQQTPGQGLQFLFEYFSETQRNKGNFPGRFSGRQFSNSRSEMNVSTLELGDSALYLCASSLAGGLAKNIQYFGAGTRLSVL.

The rearrangement uses TRBV9 and TRBJ1-4; TRBD1 agrees at 8 bases. CDR1 SGDLS and CDR2 YYNGEE come from the germline V gene. The length of the CDR3 is 14 residues. Losses at the gene ends were 4 bases for V and 3 bases for J; bases not matched to a gene: 2. The CDR3 is CASSIQGANEKLFF. CDR3 in DNA: TGTGCCAGCAGCATACAGGGGGCTAATGAAAAACTGTTTTTT.

This sequence joins TRBV5-4 and TRBJ1-2; tentatively, D is TRBD1 (6 bases). Germline V gene data show CDR1 as SGHNT and CDR2 as YYREEE (reference sequence). This CDR3 region has 13 residues. The V end lost 2 bases, the J end lost 9 bases, and 14 bases lay between the germline ends. Here the CDR3 reads CASSFNREWRYTF. In DNA form, the CDR3 reads TGTGCCAGCAGCTTCAACAGGGAGTGGCGCTACACCTTC.

The J gene is TRBJ2-5, the V gene TRBV6-5; 7 nucleotides line up with TRBD1. Looked up from germline, CDR1 is MNHEY and CDR2 is SVGAGI. This CDR3 is 15 amino acids long. Trimming removed 6 bases from V and 0 bases from J; junction bases left unmatched: 7. The CDR3 here is CASRNDRANQETQYF. CDR3 sequence (DNA): TGTGCCAGCAGAAATGACAGGGCCAACCAAGAGACCCAGTACTTC.

The chain links TRBV9 to TRBJ2-3, with 11 bases aligning to TRBD2. CDR1 and CDR2 (germline): SGDLS, YYNGEE. The CDR3 totals 16 residues. Unmatched junction bases numbered 8, after V lost 4 bases and J lost 4 bases. The CDR3: CASSPLAGGISDTQYF. The CDR3 DNA reads as TGTGCCAGCAGCCCTCTAGCGGGGGGTATATCAGATACGCAGTATTTT.

The chain is built from TRBV19 and TRBJ2-3, with 10 positions matching TRBD1. J was trimmed by 2 bases and V by 6 bases; bases with no gene match: 17. The CDR3 has 19 residues. Germline V gene sequence: CDR1 LNHDA, CDR2 SQIVND (reference sequence). DNA of the CDR3: TGTGCCAGTAGCGGGGACAGGGGTCCGATCCGCTCGTTCACAGATACGCAGTATTTT. It encodes CASSGDRGPIRSFTDTQYF.

The chain links TRBV9 to TRBJ1-3; 9 bases map to TRBD1. This CDR3 is built from 16 residues. The junction had 6 bases not matched to a gene; V was cut back by 1 base and J by 4 bases. Germline lookup yields CDR1 SGDLS and CDR2 YYNGEE. In DNA form, the CDR3 reads TGTGCCAGCAGCGTAAACAGGGGGCTTGAAGGAAACACCATATATTTT. It yields the protein CASSVNRGLEGNTIYF.

The J gene is TRBJ1-5, the V gene TRBV30, with 10 bases fitting TRBD1. Germline V gene lookup returns CDR1 GTSNPN and CDR2 SVGIG (reference sequence). The trim removed 4 bases at V and 4 bases at J, leaving 4 bases unmatched. The CDR3 loop spans 14 amino acids. CDR3 region: CAWTGQGRNQPQHF. In DNA, the CDR3 is TGTGCCTGGACGGGACAGGGGCGAAATCAGCCCCAGCATTTT.